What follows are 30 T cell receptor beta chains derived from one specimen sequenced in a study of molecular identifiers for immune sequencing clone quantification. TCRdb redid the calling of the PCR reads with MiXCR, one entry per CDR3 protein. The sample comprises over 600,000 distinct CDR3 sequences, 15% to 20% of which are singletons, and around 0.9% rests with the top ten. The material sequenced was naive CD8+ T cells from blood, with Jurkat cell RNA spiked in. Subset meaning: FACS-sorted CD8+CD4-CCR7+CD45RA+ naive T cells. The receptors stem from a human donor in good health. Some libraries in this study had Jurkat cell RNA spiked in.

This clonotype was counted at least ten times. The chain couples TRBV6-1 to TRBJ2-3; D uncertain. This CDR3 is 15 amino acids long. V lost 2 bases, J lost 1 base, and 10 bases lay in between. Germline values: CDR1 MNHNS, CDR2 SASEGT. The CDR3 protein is CASSENGFRTDTQYF. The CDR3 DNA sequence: TGTGCCAGCAGTGAAAACGGGTTTCGCACAGATACGCAGTATTTT.

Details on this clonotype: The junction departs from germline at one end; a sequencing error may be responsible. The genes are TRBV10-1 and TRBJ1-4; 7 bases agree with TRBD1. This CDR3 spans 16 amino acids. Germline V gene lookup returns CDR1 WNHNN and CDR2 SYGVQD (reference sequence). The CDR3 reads CASSAPSTGSIEKLSF. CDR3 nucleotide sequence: TGCGCCAGCAGTGCCCCTTCGACAGGGAGCATTGAAAAACTGTCTTTT.

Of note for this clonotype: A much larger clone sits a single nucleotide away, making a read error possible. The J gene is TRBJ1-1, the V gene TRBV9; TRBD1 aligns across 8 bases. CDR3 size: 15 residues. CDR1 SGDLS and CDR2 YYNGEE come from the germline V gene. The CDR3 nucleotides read TGTGCCAACAGCGACCGCCCGGCAGGGGGCTTTAGAGCTTTCTTT. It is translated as CANSDRPAGGFRAFF. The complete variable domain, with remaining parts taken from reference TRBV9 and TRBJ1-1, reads DSGVTQTPKHLITATGQRVTLRCSPRSGDLSVYWYQQSLDQGLQFLIQYYNGEERAKGNILERFSAQQFPDLHSELNLSSLELGDSALYFCANSDRPAGGFRAFFGQGTRLTVV.

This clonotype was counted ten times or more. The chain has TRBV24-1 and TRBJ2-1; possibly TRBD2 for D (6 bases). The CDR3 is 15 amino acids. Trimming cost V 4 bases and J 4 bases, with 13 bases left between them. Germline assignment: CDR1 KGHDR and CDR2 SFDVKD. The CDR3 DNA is TGTGCCACCAGTGAATTTGGGAGCGGGTACAATGAGCAGTTCTTC. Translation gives CATSEFGSGYNEQFF.

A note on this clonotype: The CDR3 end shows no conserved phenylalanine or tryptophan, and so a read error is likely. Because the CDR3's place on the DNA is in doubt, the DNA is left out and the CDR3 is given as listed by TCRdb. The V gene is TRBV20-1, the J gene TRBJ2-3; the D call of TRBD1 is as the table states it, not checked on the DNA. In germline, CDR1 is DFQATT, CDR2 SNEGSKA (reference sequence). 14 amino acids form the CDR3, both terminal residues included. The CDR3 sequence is CSAPQPPTSEATRL.

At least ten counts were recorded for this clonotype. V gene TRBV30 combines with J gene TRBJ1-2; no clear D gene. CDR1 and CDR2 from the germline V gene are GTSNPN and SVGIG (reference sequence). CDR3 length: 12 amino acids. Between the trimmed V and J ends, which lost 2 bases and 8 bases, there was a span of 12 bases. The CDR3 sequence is CAWSLEQEGYTF. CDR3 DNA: TGTGCCTGGAGTCTGGAGCAAGAGGGCTACACCTTC.

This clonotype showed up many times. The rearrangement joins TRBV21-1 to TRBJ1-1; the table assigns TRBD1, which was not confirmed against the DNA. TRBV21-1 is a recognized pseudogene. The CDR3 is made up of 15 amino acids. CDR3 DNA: TGTGCCAGATCACCTCTGGACAGGGGAAAGACTGAAGCTTTCTTT. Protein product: CARSPLDRGKTEAFF.

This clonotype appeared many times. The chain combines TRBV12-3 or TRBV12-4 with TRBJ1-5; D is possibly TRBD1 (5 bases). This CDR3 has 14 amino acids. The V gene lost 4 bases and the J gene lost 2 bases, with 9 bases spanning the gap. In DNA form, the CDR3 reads TGTGCCAGCAGTTACATGGGGCGCAATCAGCCCCAGCATTTT. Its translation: CASSYMGRNQPQHF.

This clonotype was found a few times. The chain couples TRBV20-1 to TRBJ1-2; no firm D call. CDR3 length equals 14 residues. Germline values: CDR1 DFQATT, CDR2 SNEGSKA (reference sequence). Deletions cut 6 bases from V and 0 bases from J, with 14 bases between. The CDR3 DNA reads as TGCAGTGCCCGTCCGGAGCCCCCTAACTATGGCTACACCTTC. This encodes CSARPEPPNYGYTF.

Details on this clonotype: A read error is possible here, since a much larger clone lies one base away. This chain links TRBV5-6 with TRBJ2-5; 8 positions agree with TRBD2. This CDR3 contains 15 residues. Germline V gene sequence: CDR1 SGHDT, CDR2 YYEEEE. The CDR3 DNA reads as TGTGCCAGCGGCTTGCGACTAGCGACCCAAGAGACCCAGTACTTC. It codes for CASGLRLATQETQYF.

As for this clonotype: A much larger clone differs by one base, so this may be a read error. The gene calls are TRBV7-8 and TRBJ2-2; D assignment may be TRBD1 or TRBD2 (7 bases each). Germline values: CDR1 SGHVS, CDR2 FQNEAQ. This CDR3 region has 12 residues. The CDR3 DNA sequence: TGTGCCCGCAGGGGGGGCACCGGGGAGCTGTTTTTT. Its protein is CARRGGTGELFF. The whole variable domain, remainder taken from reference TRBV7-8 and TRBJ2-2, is GAGVSQSPRYKVAKRGQDVALRCDPISGHVSLFWYQQALGQGPEFLTYFQNEAQLDKSGLPSDRFFAERPEGSVSTLKIQRTQQEDSAVYLCARRGGTGELFFGEGSRLTVL.

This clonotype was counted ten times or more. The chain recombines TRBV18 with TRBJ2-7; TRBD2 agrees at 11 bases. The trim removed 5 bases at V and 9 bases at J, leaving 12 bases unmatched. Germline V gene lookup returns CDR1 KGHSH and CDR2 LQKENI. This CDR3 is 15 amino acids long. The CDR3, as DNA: TGTGCCAGCTCAACCGCAACTAGCGGGGGCCTATGGCAGTACTTC. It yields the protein CASSTATSGGLWQYF.

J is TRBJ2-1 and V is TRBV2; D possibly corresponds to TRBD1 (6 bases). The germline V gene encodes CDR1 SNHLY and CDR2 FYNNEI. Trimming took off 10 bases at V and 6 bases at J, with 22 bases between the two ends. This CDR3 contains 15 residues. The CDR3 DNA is TGTGCCACCAGACTCGACAAGGGGGTCGGCAATGAGCAGTTCTTC. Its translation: CATRLDKGVGNEQFF.

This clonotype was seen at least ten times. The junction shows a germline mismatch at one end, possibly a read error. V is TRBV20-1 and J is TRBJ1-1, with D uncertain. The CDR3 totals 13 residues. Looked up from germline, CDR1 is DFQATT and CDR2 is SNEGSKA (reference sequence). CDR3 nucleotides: TGCAGTGGCCCCGACACCATGAACACTGAAGTTTTCTTT. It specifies CSGPDTMNTEVFF.

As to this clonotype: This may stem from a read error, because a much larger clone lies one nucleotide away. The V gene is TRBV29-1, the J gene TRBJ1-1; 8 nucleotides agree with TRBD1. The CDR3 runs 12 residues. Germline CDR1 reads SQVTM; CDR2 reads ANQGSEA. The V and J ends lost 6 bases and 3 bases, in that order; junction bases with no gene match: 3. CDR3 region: CSVPTGDTEAFF. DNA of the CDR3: TGCAGCGTCCCGACAGGGGACACTGAAGCTTTCTTT.

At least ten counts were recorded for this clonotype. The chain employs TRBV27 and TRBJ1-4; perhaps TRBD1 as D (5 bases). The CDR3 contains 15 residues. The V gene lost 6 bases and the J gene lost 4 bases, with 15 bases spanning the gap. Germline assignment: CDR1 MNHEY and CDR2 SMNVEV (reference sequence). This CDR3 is CASSRQGTRNEKLFF. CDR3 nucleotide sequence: TGTGCCAGCAGCCGGCAGGGTACCCGTAATGAAAAACTGTTTTTT.

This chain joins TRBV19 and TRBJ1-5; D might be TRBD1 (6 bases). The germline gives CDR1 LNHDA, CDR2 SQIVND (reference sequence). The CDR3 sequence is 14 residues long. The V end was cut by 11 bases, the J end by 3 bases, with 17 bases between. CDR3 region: CAGRLTGYNQPQHF. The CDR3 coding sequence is TGTGCCGGCCGCCTGACAGGTTACAATCAGCCCCAGCATTTT. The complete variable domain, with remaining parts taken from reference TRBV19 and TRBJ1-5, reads DGGITQSPKYLFRKEGQNVTLSCEQNLNHDAMYWYRQDPGQGLRLIYYSQIVNDFQKGDIAEGYSVSREKKESFPLTVTSAQKNPTAFYLCAGRLTGYNQPQHFGDGTRLSIL.

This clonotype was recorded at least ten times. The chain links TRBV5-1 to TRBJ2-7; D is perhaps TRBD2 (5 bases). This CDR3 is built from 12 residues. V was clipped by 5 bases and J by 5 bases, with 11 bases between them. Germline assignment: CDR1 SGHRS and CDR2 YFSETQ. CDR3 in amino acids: CASSPDGDEQYF. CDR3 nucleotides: TGCGCCAGCAGTCCGGACGGGGACGAGCAGTACTTC. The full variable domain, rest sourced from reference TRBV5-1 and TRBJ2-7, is KAGVTQTPRYLIKTRGQQVTLSCSPISGHRSVSWYQQTPGQGLQFLFEYFSETQRNKGNFPGRFSGRQFSNSRSEMNVSTLELGDSALYLCASSPDGDEQYFGPGTRLTVT.

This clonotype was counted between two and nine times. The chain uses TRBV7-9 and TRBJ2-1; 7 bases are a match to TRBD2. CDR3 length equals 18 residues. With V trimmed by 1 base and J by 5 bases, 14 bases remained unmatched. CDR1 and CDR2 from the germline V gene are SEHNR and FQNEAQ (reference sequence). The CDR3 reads CASSLGWTWRENDNEQFF. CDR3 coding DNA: TGTGCCAGCAGCTTAGGGTGGACGTGGCGGGAGAACGACAATGAGCAGTTCTTC.

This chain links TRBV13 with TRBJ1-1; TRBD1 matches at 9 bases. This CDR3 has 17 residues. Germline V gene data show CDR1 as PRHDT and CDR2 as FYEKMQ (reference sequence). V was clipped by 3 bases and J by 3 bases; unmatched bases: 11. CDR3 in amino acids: CASSLGQGIGSYTEAFF. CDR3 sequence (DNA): TGTGCCAGCAGCTTGGGACAGGGTATAGGGTCGTACACTGAAGCTTTCTTT.

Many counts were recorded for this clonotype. CDR3 sequence reads: CASSLVAGGNTEAFF. CDR3 DNA: TGTGCCAGCAGCTTAGTCGCAGGGGGGAACACTGAAGCTTTCTTT. The V call is TRBV7-6, the J call TRBJ1-1; TRBD1 matches at 7 bases. V shed 1 base and J 1 base; nucleotides not matched to a gene: 3. The CDR3 runs to 15 residues. CDR1 is SGHVS and CDR2 is FNYEAQ in the germline V gene.

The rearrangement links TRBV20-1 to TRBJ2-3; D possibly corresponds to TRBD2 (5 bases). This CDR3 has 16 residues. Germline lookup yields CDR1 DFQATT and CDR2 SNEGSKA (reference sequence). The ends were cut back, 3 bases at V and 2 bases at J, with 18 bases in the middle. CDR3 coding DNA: TGCAGTGCTAGTGACCCGGGCGGGCCTGACACAGATACGCAGTATTTT. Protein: CSASDPGGPDTDTQYF.

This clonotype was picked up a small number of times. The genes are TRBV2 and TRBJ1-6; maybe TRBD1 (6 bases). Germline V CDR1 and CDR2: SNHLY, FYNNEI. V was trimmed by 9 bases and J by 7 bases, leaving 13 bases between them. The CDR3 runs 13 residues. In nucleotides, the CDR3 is TGTGCCAGACAGGGTTCTTCGAATTCACCCCTCCACTTT. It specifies CARQGSSNSPLHF.

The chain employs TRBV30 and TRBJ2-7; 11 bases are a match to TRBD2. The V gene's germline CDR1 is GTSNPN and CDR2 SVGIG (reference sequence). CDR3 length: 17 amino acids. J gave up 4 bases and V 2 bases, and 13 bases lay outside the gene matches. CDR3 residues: CAWSTDEGGLAEYEQYF. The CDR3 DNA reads TGTGCCTGGAGTACTGACGAGGGGGGACTAGCGGAGTACGAGCAGTACTTC.

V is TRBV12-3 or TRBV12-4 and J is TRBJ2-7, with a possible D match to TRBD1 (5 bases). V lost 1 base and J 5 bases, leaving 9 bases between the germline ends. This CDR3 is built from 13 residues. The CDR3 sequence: CASSLVSGNEQYF. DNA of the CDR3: TGTGCCAGCAGTTTAGTGTCAGGGAACGAGCAGTACTTC.

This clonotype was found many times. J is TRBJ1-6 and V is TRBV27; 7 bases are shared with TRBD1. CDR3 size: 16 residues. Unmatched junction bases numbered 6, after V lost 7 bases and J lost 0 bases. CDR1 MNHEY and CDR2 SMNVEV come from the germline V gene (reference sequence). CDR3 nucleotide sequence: TGTGCCAGCACCGAGACAGGGAACTCCTATAATTCACCCCTCCACTTT. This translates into CASTETGNSYNSPLHF.

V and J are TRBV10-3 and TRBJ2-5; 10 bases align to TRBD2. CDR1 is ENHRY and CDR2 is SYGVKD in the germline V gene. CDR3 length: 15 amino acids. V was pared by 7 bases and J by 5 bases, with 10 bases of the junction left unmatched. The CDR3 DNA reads TGTGCCATCAAATCTAGCGGGAGATGGGAGGAGACCCAGTACTTC. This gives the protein CAIKSSGRWEETQYF.

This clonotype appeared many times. The CDR3 protein is CASSQDRTVGQPQHF. The DNA of the CDR3 is TGCGCCAGCAGCCAAGATAGAACGGTGGGTCAGCCCCAGCATTTT. The chain carries TRBV4-1 and TRBJ1-5; no clear D. V was shortened by 0 bases and J by 6 bases, with 12 bases between the two germline ends. Germline CDR1 reads MGHRA; CDR2 reads YSYEKL. The CDR3 is 15 amino acids.

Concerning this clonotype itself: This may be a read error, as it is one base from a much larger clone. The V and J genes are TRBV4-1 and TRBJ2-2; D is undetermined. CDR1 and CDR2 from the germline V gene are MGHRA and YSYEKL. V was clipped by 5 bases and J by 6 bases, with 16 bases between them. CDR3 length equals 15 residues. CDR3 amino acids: CASSTEPTNAGELFF. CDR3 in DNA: TGCGCCAGCAGCACGGAGCCCACAAACGCCGGGGAGCTGTTTTTT.

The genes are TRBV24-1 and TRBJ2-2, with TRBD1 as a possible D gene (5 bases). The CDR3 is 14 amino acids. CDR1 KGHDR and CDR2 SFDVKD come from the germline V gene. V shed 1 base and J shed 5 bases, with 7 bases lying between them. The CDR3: CATSDLYRTGELFF. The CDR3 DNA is TGTGCCACCAGTGATTTATACAGGACCGGGGAGCTGTTTTTT.